These T cell receptor beta chains were read from a single sample in a study of identical twins. A single record per CDR3 protein comes from TCRdb applying MiXCR to the 5' RACE reads. The sample contains 450,000 or so distinct CDR3 sequences, 11% to 15% of which appear only once. The same data also contributed to another study, on yellow fever vaccine responses in identical twins.

Sequencing was carried out using CD4+ T cells sorted from blood. The origin of the receptors is a woman aged 18-29 years in good health. Each CDR3 is given with its conserved first and last residue. A D gene is named only where the DNA matches it firmly. Size is stated for part of the rows, as once, few or many counts, or as a class when the clone is expanded.

CDR3nt	CDR3aa	v_gene	abundance	j_gene	d_gene
TGCGCCAGCAGCGTTGGACTAGTCTACGAGCAGTACTTC	CASSVGLVYEQYF	TRBV5-1	few	TRBJ2-7	TRBD2
TGCAGCGCCCGCTCTGGGGCCAACGTCCTGACTTTC	CSARSGANVLTF	TRBV29-1	.	TRBJ2-6	.
TGTGCCAGCAGCTCTAGACTAGCGGTGAGGCAAGAGACCCAGTACTTC	CASSSRLAVRQETQYF	TRBV7-9	few	TRBJ2-5	TRBD2
TGCGCCAGCAGCTTGGCCATGGGGGGAACCGGGGAGCTGTTTTTT	CASSLAMGGTGELFF	TRBV5-1	many	TRBJ2-2	.
TGTGCCAGCAGTGATTTGCAGGGGGGCTACAATGAGCAGTTCTTC	CASSDLQGGYNEQFF	TRBV25-1	many	TRBJ2-1	.
TGCAGCGTTGTGGCAGGGGAGCGTAGTGGCTACACCTTC	CSVVAGERSGYTF	TRBV29-1	few	TRBJ1-2	.
TGCGCCAGCAGCGGGACAGGGGACCTTTACGAGCAGTACTTC	CASSGTGDLYEQYF	TRBV5-1	few	TRBJ2-7	TRBD1
TGTGCCAGCAGCTTAGCGGTTCAGGGGTACATTCAGTACTTC	CASSLAVQGYIQYF	TRBV7-2	few	TRBJ2-4	.
TGTGCCAGCAGCTGGATATCGTCCAGCGAGCAGTACTTC	CASSWISSSEQYF	TRBV7-2	.	TRBJ2-7	.
TGTGCCAGCAGTTACTCGGGACTTTACGAGCAGTACTTC	CASSYSGLYEQYF	TRBV6-5	.	TRBJ2-7	.
TGTGCCAGCAGCCAACTCTATGGCTACACCTTC	CASSQLYGYTF	TRBV3-1	.	TRBJ1-2	.
TGCGCCAGCAGCTTGGCTAGCGCGGGAGAGACCCAGTACTTC	CASSLASAGETQYF	TRBV5-1	.	TRBJ2-5	.
TGTGCCAGCAGTCATGACAGTAATCCTTACAATGAGCAGTTCTTC	CASSHDSNPYNEQFF	TRBV28	.	TRBJ2-1	.
TGCAGCGCTGTGGGACAGGGCTCCACAGATACGCAGTATTTT	CSAVGQGSTDTQYF	TRBV29-1	few	TRBJ2-3	TRBD1
TGCAGTGCTGGAATGACTAGCGGGGGGCCCCAAGAGACCCAGTACTTC	CSAGMTSGGPQETQYF	TRBV20-1	.	TRBJ2-5	TRBD2
TGTGCCAGCTCCATCCAGGACGGGAACGAGCAGTACTTC	CASSIQDGNEQYF	TRBV18	.	TRBJ2-7	.
TGCAGTGCAGGAGACAGGGGTGGCACAGATACGCAGTATTTT	CSAGDRGGTDTQYF	TRBV20-1	.	TRBJ2-3	TRBD1